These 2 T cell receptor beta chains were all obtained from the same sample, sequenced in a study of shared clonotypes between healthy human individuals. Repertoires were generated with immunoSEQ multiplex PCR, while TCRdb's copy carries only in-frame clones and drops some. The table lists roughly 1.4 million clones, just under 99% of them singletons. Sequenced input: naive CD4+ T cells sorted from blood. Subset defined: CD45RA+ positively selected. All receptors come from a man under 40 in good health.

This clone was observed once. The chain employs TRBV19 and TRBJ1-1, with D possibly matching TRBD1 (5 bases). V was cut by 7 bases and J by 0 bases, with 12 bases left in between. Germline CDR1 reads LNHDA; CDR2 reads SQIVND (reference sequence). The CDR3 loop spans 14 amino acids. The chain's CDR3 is CASIGWGLNTEAFF. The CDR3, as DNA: TGTGCCAGTATCGGGTGGGGGTTGAACACTGAAGCTTTCTTT.

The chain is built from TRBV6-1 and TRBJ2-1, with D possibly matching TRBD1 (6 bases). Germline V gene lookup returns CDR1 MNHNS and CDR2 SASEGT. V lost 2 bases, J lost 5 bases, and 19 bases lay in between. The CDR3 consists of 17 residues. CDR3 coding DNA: TGTGCCAGCAGTGAAATTTTATTGGGGGCAGTCAACAATGAGCAGTTCTTC. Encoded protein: CASSEILLGAVNNEQFF.